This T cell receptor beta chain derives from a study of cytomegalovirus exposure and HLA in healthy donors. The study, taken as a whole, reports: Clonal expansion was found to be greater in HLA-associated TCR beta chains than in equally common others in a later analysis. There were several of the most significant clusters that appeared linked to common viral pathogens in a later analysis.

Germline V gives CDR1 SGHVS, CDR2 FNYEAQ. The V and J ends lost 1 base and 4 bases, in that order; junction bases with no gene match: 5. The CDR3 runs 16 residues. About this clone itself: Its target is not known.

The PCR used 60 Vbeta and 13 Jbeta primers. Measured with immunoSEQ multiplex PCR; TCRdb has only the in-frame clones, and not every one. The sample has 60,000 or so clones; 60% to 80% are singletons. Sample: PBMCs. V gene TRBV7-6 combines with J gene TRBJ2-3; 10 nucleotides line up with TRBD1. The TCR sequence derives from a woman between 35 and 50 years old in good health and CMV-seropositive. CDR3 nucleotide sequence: TGTGCCAGCAGCTTAGAGGCGACAGGGGGCGCAGATACGCAGTATTTT. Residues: CASSLEATGGADTQYF.